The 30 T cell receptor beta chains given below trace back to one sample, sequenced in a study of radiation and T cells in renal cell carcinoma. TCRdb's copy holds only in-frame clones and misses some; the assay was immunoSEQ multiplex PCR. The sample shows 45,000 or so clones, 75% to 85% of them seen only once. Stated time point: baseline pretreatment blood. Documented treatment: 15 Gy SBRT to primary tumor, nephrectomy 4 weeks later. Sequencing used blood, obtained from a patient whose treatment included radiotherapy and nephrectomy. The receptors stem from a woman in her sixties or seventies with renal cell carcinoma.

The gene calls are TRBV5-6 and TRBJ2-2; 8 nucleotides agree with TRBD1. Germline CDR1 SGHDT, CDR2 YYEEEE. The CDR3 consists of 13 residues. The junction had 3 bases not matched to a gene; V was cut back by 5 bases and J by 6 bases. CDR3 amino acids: CASRLTGAGELFF. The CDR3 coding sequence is TGTGCCAGCAGATTGACAGGGGCCGGGGAGCTGTTTTTT.

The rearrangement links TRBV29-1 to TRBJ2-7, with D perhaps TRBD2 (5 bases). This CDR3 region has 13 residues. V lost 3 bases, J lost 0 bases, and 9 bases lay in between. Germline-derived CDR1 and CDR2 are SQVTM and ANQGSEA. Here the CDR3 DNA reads TGCAGCGTTGAGAGCGGCGGCTCCTACGAGCAGTACTTC. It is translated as CSVESGGSYEQYF.

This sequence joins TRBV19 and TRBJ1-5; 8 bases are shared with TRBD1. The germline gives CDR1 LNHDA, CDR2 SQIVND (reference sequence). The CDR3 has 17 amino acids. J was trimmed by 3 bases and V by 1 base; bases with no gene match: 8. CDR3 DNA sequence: TGTGCCAGTAGTATAGCGCCCGGACAGGGAGCCAATCAGCCCCAGCATTTT. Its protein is CASSIAPGQGANQPQHF. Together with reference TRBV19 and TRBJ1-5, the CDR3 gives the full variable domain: DGGITQSPKYLFRKEGQNVTLSCEQNLNHDAMYWYRQDPGQGLRLIYYSQIVNDFQKGDIAEGYSVSREKKESFPLTVTSAQKNPTAFYLCASSIAPGQGANQPQHFGDGTRLSIL.

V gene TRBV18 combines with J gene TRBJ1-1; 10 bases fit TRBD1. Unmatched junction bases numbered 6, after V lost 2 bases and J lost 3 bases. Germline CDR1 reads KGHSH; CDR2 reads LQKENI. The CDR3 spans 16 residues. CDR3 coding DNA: TGTGCCAGCTCACCAGGGACAGGGGAAAGGTACACTGAAGCTTTCTTT. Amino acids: CASSPGTGERYTEAFF. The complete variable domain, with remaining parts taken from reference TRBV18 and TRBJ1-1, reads NAGVMQNPRHLVRRRGQEARLRCSPMKGHSHVYWYRQLPEEGLKFMVYLQKENIIDESGMPKERFSAEFPKEGPSILRIQQVVRGDSAAYFCASSPGTGERYTEAFFGQGTRLTVV.

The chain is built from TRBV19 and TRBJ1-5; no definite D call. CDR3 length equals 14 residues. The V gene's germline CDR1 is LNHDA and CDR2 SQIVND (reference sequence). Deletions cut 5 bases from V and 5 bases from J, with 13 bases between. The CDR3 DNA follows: TGTGCCAGTAGTTTTCTCGGGCCCGATCAGCCCCAGCATTTT. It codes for CASSFLGPDQPQHF.

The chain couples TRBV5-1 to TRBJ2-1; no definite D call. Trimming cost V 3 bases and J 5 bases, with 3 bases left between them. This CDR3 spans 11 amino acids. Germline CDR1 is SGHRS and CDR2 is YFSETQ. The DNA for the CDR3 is TGCGCCAGCAGCTCTAACAATGAGCAGTTCTTC. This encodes CASSSNNEQFF.

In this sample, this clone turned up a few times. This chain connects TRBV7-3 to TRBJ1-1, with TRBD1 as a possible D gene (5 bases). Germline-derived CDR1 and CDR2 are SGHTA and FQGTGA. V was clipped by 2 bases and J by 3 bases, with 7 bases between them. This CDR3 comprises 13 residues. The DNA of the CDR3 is TGTGCCAGCAGCTTACAACAGGACACTGAAGCTTTCTTT. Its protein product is CASSLQQDTEAFF.

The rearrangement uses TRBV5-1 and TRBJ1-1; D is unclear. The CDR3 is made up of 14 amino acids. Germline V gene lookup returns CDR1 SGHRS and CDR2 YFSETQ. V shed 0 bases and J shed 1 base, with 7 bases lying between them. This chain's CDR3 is CASSLGPGNTEAFF. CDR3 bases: TGCGCCAGCAGCTTGGGCCCGGGGAACACTGAAGCTTTCTTT. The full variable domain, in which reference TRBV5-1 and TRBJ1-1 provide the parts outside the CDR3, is KAGVTQTPRYLIKTRGQQVTLSCSPISGHRSVSWYQQTPGQGLQFLFEYFSETQRNKGNFPGRFSGRQFSNSRSEMNVSTLELGDSALYLCASSLGPGNTEAFFGQGTRLTVV.

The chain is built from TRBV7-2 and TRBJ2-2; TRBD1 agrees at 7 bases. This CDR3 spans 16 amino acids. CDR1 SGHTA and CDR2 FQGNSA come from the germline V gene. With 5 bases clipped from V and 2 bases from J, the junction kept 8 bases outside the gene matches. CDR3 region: CASSPGGQANTGELFF. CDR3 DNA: TGTGCCAGCAGCCCAGGAGGACAGGCCAACACCGGGGAGCTGTTTTTT.

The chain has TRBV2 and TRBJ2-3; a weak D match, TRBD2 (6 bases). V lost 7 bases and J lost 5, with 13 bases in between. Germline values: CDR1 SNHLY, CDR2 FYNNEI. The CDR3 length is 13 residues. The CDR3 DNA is TGTGCCAGCAAGGAAACGGGAGTAGATACGCAGTATTTT. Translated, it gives CASKETGVDTQYF.

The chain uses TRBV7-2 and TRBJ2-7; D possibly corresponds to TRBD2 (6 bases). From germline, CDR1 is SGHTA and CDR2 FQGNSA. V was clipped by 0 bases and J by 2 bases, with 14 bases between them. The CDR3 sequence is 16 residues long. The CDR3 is CASSLAPGLSPYEQYF. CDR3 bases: TGTGCCAGCAGCTTAGCTCCGGGACTTAGCCCCTACGAGCAGTACTTC.

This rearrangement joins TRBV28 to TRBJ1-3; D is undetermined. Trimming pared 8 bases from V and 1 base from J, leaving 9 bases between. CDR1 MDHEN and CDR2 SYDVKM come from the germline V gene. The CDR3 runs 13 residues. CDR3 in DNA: TGTGCCAGCGGAAGGTGGTCTGGAAACACCATATATTTT. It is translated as CASGRWSGNTIYF.

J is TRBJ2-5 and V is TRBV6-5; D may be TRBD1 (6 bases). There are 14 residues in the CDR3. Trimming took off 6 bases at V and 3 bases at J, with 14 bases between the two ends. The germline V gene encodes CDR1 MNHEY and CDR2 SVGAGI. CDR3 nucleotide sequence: TGTGCCAGCAGCTCCAAGACAGGAAAAGAGACCCAGTACTTC. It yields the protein CASSSKTGKETQYF.

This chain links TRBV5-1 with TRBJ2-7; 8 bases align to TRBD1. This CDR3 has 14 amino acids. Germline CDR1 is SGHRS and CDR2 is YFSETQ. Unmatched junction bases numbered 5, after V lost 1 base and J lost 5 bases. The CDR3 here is CASSLFAGGDEQYF. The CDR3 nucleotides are TGCGCCAGCAGCTTGTTCGCAGGGGGCGACGAGCAGTACTTC.

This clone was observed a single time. The CDR3 DNA is TGCGCCAGCGCTCTTGGTATGGGGCACACTGAAGCTTTCTTT. Amino acid sequence: CASALGMGHTEAFF. The chain couples TRBV5-1 to TRBJ1-1, with D perhaps matching TRBD1 (5 bases). CDR1 is SGHRS and CDR2 is YFSETQ in the germline V gene. V lost 7 bases, J lost 3 bases, and 16 bases lay in between. This CDR3 comprises 14 residues.

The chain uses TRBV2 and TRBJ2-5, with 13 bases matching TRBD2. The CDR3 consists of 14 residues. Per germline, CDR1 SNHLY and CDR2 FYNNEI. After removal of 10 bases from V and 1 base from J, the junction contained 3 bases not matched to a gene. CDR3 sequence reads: CATRTSGGQETQYF. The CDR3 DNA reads TGTGCCACTAGGACTAGCGGGGGCCAAGAGACCCAGTACTTC.

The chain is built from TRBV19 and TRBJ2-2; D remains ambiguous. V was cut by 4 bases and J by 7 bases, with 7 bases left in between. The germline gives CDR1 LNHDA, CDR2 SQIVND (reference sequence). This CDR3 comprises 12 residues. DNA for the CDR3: TGTGCCAGTAGTAGCCGTTTCGGGGAGCTGTTTTTT. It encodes CASSSRFGELFF. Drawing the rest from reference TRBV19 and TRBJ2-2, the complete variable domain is DGGITQSPKYLFRKEGQNVTLSCEQNLNHDAMYWYRQDPGQGLRLIYYSQIVNDFQKGDIAEGYSVSREKKESFPLTVTSAQKNPTAFYLCASSSRFGELFFGEGSRLTVL.

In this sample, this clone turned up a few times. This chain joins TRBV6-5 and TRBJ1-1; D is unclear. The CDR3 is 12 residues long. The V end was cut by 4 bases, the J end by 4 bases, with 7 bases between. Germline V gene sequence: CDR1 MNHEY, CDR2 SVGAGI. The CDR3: CASSLMGTEAFF. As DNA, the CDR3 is TGTGCCAGCAGTTTAATGGGCACTGAAGCTTTCTTT.

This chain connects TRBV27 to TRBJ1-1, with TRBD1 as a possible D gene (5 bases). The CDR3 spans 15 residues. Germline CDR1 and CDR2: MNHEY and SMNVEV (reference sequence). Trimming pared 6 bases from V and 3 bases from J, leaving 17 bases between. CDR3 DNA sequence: TGTGCCAGCAGAACAATTATGAGCAGGGACACTGAAGCTTTCTTT. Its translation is CASRTIMSRDTEAFF.

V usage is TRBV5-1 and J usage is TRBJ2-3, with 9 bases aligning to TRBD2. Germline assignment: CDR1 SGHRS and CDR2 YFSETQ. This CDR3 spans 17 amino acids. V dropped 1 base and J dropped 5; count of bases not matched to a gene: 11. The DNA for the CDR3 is TGCGCCAGCAGCTTGTGGCGGGGGGGCGCGGTTCAAGATACGCAGTATTTT. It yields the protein CASSLWRGGAVQDTQYF.

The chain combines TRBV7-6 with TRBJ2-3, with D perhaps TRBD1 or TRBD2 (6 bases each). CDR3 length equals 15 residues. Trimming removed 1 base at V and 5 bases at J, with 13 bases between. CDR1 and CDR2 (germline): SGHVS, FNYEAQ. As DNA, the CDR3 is TGTGCCAGCAGCTTAGTTCCAGGGGAGGAAGATACGCAGTATTTT. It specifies CASSLVPGEEDTQYF.

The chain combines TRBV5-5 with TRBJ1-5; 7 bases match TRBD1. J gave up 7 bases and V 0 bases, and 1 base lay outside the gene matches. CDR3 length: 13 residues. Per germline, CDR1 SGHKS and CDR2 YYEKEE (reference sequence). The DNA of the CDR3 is TGTGCCAGCAGCTTGGACAGGGGACAGCCCCAGCATTTT. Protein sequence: CASSLDRGQPQHF.

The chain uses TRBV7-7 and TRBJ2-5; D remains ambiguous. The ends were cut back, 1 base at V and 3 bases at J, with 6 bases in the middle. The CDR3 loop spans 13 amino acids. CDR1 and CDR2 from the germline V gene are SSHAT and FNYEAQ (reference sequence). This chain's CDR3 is CASSLGHEETQYF. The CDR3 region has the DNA TGTGCCAGCAGCTTAGGACACGAAGAGACCCAGTACTTC.

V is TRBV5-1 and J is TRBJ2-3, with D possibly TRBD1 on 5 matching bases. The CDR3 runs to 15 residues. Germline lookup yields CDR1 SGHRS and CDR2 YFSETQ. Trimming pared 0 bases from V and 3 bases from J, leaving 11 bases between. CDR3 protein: CASSLGGRETDTQYF. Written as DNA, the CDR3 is TGCGCCAGCAGCTTGGGGGGCAGGGAAACAGATACGCAGTATTTT.

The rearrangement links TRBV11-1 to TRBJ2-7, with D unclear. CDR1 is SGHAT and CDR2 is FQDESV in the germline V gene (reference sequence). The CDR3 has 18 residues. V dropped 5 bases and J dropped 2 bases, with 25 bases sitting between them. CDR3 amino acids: CASSPRVFDLLTTYEQYF. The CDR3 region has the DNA TGTGCCAGCAGCCCACGGGTGTTCGACCTCCTCACTACCTACGAGCAGTACTTC. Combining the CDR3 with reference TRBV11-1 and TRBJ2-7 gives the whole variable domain EAEVAQSPRYKITEKSQAVAFWCDPISGHATLYWYRQILGQGPELLVQFQDESVVDDSQLPKDRFSAERLKGVDSTLKIQPAELGDSAMYLCASSPRVFDLLTTYEQYFGPGTRLTVT.

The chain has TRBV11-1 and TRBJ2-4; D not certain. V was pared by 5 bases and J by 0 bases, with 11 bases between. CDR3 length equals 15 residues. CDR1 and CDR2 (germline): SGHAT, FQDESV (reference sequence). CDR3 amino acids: CASSPDGLAKNIQYF. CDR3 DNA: TGTGCCAGCAGCCCGGATGGGTTAGCCAAAAACATTCAGTACTTC.

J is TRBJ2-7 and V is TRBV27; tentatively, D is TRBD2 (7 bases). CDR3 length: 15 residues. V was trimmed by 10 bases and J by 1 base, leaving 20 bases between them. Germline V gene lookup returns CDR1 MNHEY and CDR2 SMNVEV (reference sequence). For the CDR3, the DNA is TGTGCCAACCGGTCGGGGGGCGCATTGTCCTACGAGCAGTACTTC. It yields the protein CANRSGGALSYEQYF.

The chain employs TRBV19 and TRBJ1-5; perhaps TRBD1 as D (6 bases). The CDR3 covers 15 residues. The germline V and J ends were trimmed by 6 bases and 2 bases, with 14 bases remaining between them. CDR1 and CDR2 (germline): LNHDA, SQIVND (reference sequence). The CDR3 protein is CASRGGGYGNQPQHF. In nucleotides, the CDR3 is TGTGCCAGTAGAGGAGGGGGGTATGGCAATCAGCCCCAGCATTTT. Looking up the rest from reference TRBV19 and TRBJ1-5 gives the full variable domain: DGGITQSPKYLFRKEGQNVTLSCEQNLNHDAMYWYRQDPGQGLRLIYYSQIVNDFQKGDIAEGYSVSREKKESFPLTVTSAQKNPTAFYLCASRGGGYGNQPQHFGDGTRLSIL.

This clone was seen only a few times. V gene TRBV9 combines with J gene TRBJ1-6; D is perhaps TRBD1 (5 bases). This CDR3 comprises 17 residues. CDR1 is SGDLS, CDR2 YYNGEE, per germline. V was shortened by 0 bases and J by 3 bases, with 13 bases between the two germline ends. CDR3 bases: TGTGCCAGCAGCGTAGAAGGGGACGTTGGCTATAATTCACCCCTCCACTTT. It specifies CASSVEGDVGYNSPLHF.

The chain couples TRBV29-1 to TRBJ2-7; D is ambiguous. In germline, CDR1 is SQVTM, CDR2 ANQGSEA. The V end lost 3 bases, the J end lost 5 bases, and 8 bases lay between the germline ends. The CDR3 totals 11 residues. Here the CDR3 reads CSVDHHDEQYF. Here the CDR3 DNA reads TGCAGCGTTGACCACCATGACGAGCAGTACTTC.